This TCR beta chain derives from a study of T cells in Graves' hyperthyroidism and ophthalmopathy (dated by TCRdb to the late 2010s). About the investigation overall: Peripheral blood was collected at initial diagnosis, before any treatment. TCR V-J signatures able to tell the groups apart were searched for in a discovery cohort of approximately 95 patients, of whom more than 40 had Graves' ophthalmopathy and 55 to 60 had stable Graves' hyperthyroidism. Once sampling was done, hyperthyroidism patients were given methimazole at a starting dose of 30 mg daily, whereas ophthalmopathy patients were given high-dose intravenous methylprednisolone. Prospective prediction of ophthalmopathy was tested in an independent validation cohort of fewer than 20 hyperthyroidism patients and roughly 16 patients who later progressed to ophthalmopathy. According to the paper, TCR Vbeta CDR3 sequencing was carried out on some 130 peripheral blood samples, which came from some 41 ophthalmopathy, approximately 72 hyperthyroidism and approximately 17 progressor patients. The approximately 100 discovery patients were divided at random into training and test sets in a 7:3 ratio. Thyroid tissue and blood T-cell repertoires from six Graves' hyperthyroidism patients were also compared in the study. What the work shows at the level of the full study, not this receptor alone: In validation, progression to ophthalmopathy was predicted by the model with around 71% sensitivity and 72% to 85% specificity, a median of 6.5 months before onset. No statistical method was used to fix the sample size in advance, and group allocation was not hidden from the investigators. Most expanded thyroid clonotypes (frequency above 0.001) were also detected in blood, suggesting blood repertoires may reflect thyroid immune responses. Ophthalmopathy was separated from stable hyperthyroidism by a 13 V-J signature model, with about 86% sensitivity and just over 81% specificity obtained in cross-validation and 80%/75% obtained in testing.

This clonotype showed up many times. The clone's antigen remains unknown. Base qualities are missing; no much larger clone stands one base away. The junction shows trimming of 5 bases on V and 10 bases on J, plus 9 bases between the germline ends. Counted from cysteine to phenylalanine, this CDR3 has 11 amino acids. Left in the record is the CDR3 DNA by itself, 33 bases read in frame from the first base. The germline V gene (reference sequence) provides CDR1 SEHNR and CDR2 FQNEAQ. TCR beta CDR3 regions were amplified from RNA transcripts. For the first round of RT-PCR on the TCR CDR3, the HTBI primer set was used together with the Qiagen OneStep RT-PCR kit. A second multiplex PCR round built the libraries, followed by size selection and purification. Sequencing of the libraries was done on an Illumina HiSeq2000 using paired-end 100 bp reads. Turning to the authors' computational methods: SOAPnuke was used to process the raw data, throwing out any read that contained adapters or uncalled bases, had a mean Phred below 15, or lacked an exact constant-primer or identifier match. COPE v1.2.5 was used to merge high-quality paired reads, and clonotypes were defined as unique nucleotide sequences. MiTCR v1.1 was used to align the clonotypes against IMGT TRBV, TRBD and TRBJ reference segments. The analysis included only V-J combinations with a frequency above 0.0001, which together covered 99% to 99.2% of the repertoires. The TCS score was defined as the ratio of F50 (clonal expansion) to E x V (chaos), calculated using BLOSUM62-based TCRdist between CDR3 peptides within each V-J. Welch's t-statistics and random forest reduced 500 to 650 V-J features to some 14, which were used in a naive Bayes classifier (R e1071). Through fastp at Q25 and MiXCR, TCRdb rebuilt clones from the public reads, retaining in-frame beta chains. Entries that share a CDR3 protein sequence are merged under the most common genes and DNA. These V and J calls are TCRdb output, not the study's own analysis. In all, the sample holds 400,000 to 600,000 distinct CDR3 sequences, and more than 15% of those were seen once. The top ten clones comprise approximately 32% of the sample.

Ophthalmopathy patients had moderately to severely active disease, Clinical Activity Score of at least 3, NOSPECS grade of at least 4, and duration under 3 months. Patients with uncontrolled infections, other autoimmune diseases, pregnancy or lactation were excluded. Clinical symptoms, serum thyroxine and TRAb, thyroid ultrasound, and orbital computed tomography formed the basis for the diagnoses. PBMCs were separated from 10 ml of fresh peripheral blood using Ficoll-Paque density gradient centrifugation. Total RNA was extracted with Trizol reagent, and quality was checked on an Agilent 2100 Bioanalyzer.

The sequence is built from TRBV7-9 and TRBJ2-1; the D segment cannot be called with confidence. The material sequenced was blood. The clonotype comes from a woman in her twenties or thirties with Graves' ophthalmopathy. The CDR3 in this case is CASSPPSEQFF. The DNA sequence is TGTGCCAGCAGCCCCCCATCCGAGCAGTTCTTC.